This T cell receptor (beta chain) emerged from a study of T-cell memory formation after mild COVID-19. General study results and limits: Detection of some responders pre-infection suggested pre-existing cross-reactive memory T cells participated. Clones shrinking between day 15 and 85 showed a balanced CD4/CD8 split, and those that grew later tilted toward CD4+.

On this clonotype: Its antigen remains unidentified.

The CDR3 is 14 residues long. Per the germline V gene, CDR1 is SGHRS and CDR2 is YFSETQ. Germline trimming cut 3 bases from V and 5 bases from J; bases unmatched to any gene: 7. Using its own MiXCR run on the 5' RACE reads, TCRdb lists one record per CDR3 protein. Among around 300,000 distinct CDR3 sequences listed, around 19% were seen once. The receptor was isolated from a man aged 18-30 years who had mild COVID-19 (a few samples of this study predate the infection). Cell type and time point are not known. Material: PBMCs or a T cell subset sorted from them (not recorded which). The chain has TRBV5-1 and TRBJ2-5; 7 nucleotides align to TRBD2. CDR3 bases: TGCGCCAGCAGCTCCGGAAGGGGAGGGGAGACCCAGTACTTC. It specifies CASSSGRGGETQYF.